The rows below give T cell receptor beta chains drawn from one sample of a study of T cell responses to AZD1222 COVID-19 vaccine. Assay: immunoSEQ multiplex PCR; the TCRdb copy retains only in-frame clones and omits some. The sample has 100,000 to 150,000 clones, about 85% seen once. Sequenced here: peripheral blood, sampled on day 0 of AZD1222 vaccination. The receptors derive from an adult in good health. CDR3s include the opening cysteine and the closing phenylalanine or tryptophan. The D gene is left open where the match is weak. Expanded clones are given a class, and other clones once, few, many or no size at all.

V	D	J	size	DNA	CDR3
TRBV10-2	.	TRBJ1-1	.	TGCGCCAGCAGCCTGACGGCTAACACTGAAGCTTTCTTT	CASSLTANTEAFF
TRBV27	TRBD2	TRBJ2-7	.	TGTGCCAGCAGTGATCTCCGGGAGGACAACTACGAGCAGTACTTC	CASSDLREDNYEQYF
TRBV7-3	.	TRBJ2-2	.	TGTGCCAGCAGCTTCCTCGGCAGGGCGAACACCGGGGAGCTGTTTTTT	CASSFLGRANTGELFF
TRBV6-1	.	TRBJ2-2	.	TGTGCCAGCAGTGAGTACGGCCTCCTAGGAGGCGGGGAGCTGTTTTTT	CASSEYGLLGGGELFF
TRBV24-1	TRBD2	TRBJ2-3	.	TGTGCCACCAGTGATCCGGGACTAGCGGGGAGCACAGATACGCAGTATTTT	CATSDPGLAGSTDTQYF
TRBV19	TRBD1	TRBJ1-3	once	TGTGCCAGTAGTGTTGACGGGGACAGTGCGACGGGAAACACCATATATTTT	CASSVDGDSATGNTIYF
TRBV7-9	.	TRBJ1-1	.	TGTGCCAGCACCGTCCGGGGGGCGACCACTGAAGCTTTCTTT	CASTVRGATTEAFF
TRBV5-4	.	TRBJ1-1	.	TGTGCCAGCAGCCACAGGGATAATTGGACTGAAGCTTTCTTT	CASSHRDNWTEAFF
TRBV5-5	.	TRBJ2-5	.	TGTGCCAGCAGCTCGTGGGGTGGGGGGGGCGAGACCCAGTACTTC	CASSSWGGGGETQYF
TRBV2	.	TRBJ2-7	few	TGTGCCAGCAGTGACTGGCACTCCTACGAGCAGTACTTC	CASSDWHSYEQYF
TRBV30	TRBD2	TRBJ2-1	few	TGTGCCTGGAGTGGAGCGGGGGACAATGAGCAGTTCTTC	CAWSGAGDNEQFF
TRBV6-5	.	TRBJ1-1	once	TGTGCCAGCAGAGCCGCGGGACGGAACACTGAAGCTTTCTTT	CASRAAGRNTEAFF
TRBV15	TRBD2	TRBJ2-7	.	TGTGCCACCAGCAAGGCTAGCGGGGGGGAATTCTACGAGCAGTACTTC	CATSKASGGEFYEQYF
TRBV5-5	.	TRBJ1-6	.	TGTGCCAGCAGCTTCTCGCAGCCAACCTCACCCCTCCACTTT	CASSFSQPTSPLHF
TRBV2	.	TRBJ2-7	.	TGTGCCAGCAGTGTGAACAGCTACGAGCAGTACTTC	CASSVNSYEQYF
TRBV19	.	TRBJ1-2	.	TGTGCCAGTAGTACAGAGTACTATGGCTACACCTTC	CASSTEYYGYTF
TRBV7-9	.	TRBJ1-2	.	TGTGCCAGCAGCCCACCAGACAGGTACTATGGCTACACCTTC	CASSPPDRYYGYTF
TRBV29-1	TRBD1	TRBJ2-7	once	TGCAGCGGCGGAACAGGGGTCGAGCAGTACTTC	CSGGTGVEQYF
TRBV18	TRBD1	TRBJ2-2	.	TGTGCCAGCTCAGACAGGGCTGCCGGGGAGCTGTTTTTT	CASSDRAAGELFF
TRBV25-1	.	TRBJ2-2	.	TGTGCCAGCAGCCCCGCAGGGGCGAACACCGGGGAGCTGTTTTTT	CASSPAGANTGELFF
TRBV7-6	TRBD2	TRBJ2-4	.	TGTGCCAGCAGCTCCGGTTGGGGCGGGGGAAACATTCAGTACTTC	CASSSGWGGGNIQYF
TRBV4-2	TRBD2	TRBJ2-1	.	TGTGCCAGCAGCCCCGGGAGCGGGGATGAGCAGTTCTTC	CASSPGSGDEQFF
TRBV5-1	TRBD1	TRBJ1-2	.	TGCGCCAGCAGCTTGGAGGGACAGACTAACTATGGCTACACCTTC	CASSLEGQTNYGYTF
TRBV2	.	TRBJ1-2	.	TGTGCCAGCGCCGTAGGGCCCCATGGCTACACCTTC	CASAVGPHGYTF
TRBV28	.	TRBJ1-4	.	TGTGCCAGCAGTTTAGACCCCACGGTTGACAACGGACTTGGGGAAAAACTGTTTTTT	CASSLDPTVDNGLGEKLFF
TRBV7-9	.	TRBJ1-5	.	TGTGCCAGCAGCTCCCAGGTTAATCAGCCCCAGCATTTT	CASSSQVNQPQHF
TRBV30	TRBD1	TRBJ2-7	.	TGTGCCTGGAGTCCCGGACAGGTGGAGTACTTC	CAWSPGQVEYF
TRBV4-1	TRBD1	TRBJ1-6	.	TGCGCCAGCAGCCAAGTGGAGACAGGGCGAGGGAATTCACCCCTCCACTTT	CASSQVETGRGNSPLHF
TRBV12-3/TRBV12-4	TRBD1	TRBJ1-2	.	TGTGCCAGCGCGGGACAGGGGTACTATGGCTACACCTTC	CASAGQGYYGYTF
TRBV6-6	.	TRBJ1-3	.	TGTGCCAGCAGTTTAGGCCCTTTGAGCTCTGGAAACACCATATATTTT	CASSLGPLSSGNTIYF
TRBV5-8	.	TRBJ2-6	once	TGTGCCAGCGGCGGGCCTGGGGCCAACGTCCTGACTTTC	CASGGPGANVLTF
TRBV20-1	TRBD2	TRBJ2-1	.	TGCAGTGCTAGTAGGACTAGCGGGGGGGATGAGCAGTTCTTC	CSASRTSGGDEQFF
TRBV9	TRBD2	TRBJ2-5	few	TGTGCCAGCAGCGTAGAGGGGACTAGTGAGACCCAGTACTTC	CASSVEGTSETQYF
TRBV20-1	.	TRBJ2-1	.	TGCAGTGTCGGAGGTGAGCAGTTCTTC	CSVGGEQFF
TRBV5-6	.	TRBJ2-2	.	TGTGCCAGCAGCCCCGCAGGGGTCACCGGGGAGCTGTTTTTT	CASSPAGVTGELFF
TRBV18	.	TRBJ2-2	.	TGTGCCAGCGGACTAGGGGGTGCGACCGGGGAGCTGTTTTTT	CASGLGGATGELFF
TRBV12-3/TRBV12-4	.	TRBJ1-5	.	TGTGCCAGCAGTTCCGGTCAGCCCCAGCATTTT	CASSSGQPQHF
TRBV12-3/TRBV12-4	.	TRBJ2-1	.	TGTGCCAGCACCAAAAATCGGGATGAGCAGTTCTTC	CASTKNRDEQFF
TRBV5-1	.	TRBJ2-2	.	TGCGCCAGCAGCTTAAGTCTGGGCGGGGAGCTGTTTTTT	CASSLSLGGELFF
TRBV9	TRBD2	TRBJ2-7	.	TGTGCCAGCGCCGCGGGACTAGCGGGGGAGTCCTACGAGCAGTACTTC	CASAAGLAGESYEQYF
TRBV6-4	.	TRBJ2-1	.	TGTGCCGCGCCGAAGAATTACAATGAGCAGTTCTTC	CAAPKNYNEQFF
TRBV27	.	TRBJ1-2	few	TGTGCCAGCAGTTTATCGATAACGGAACAGGGATTGGGCGGCTACACCTTC	CASSLSITEQGLGGYTF
TRBV6-5	.	TRBJ1-1	.	TGTGCCAGCACGGGGGGCACTGAAGCTTTCTTT	CASTGGTEAFF
TRBV10-3	TRBD1	TRBJ1-2	.	TGTGCCATCAGCGGGACAGGGTGGGATGGCTACACCTTC	CAISGTGWDGYTF
TRBV2	.	TRBJ1-6	few	TGTGCCAGCAGTGATCGTGCAGCAACTAATTCACCCCTCCACTTT	CASSDRAATNSPLHF
TRBV11-3	.	TRBJ2-7	.	TGTGCCAGCCGTTACAGGGATGACTACGAGCAGTACTTC	CASRYRDDYEQYF
TRBV25-1	TRBD1	TRBJ1-1	once	TGTGCCAGCAGGCGACAGGGTATACCTGAAGCTTTCTTT	CASRRQGIPEAFF
TRBV3-1/TRBV3-2	.	TRBJ1-5	few	TGTGCCAGCAGCCAAGATGCAAGTATCAATCAGCCCCAGCATTTT	CASSQDASINQPQHF
TRBV2	.	TRBJ1-1	few	TGTGCCAGCAGGATAACAGGTCCCCGTGAAGCTTTCTTT	CASRITGPREAFF
TRBV11-2	.	TRBJ1-2	.	TGTGCCAGCAGCGATACAGGGAAGAGTGGCTACACCTTC	CASSDTGKSGYTF
TRBV5-1	TRBD1	TRBJ1-6	few	TGCGCCAGCAGCAAGGGGGGGCAGGGGGCCGAACCCCTCCACTTT	CASSKGGQGAEPLHF